This T cell receptor beta chain was sequenced in a study of T cell repertoires in cytomegalovirus infection (dated by TCRdb to the late 2010s). Background on the whole study: Donor HLA type was relevant to the analysis, as public TCR beta signatures indicated carriage of CMV infection together with the matching HLA type.

From its cysteine to its phenylalanine, the CDR3 spans 15 amino acids. Only the CDR3 DNA stays, 45 bases, in frame from base 1. Based on the germline V gene (reference sequence), the CDR1 and CDR2 sequences are SGHKS and YYEKEE. V is clipped by 1 base and J by 2 bases, and the sequence between their germline boundaries is 10 bases long. The data were produced on an Illumina HiSeq 1500. TCRdb trimmed public reads at Q25 via fastp, called clones via MiXCR and kept in-frame beta chains. Rows are combined by CDR3 protein, so each entry shows the most common genes and DNA. The sample table holds approximately 140,000 distinct CDR3 sequences, of which roughly 6% were seen once. The ten most abundant clones make up roughly 18% of the sample. This clonotype was observed at least ten times. The target of this receptor is not known. The record has no base qualities; no much larger clone is one base away. The study at large found these results: Cumulative frequency of public TCR beta family members discriminated carriers of CMV infection plus the relevant HLA type in this cohort and an independent approximately 340-donor cohort. The ex vivo response was dominated by HLA-C-restricted CMV-specific TCR beta clonotypes, which also provided the single most frequent clonotype in two of eight donors.

The receptor was derived from a human donor in good health (CMV status not recorded). Some clones in this sample may be carry-over from other donors' samples. The V and J genes are TRBV5-5 and TRBJ1-5, with an unclear D gene assignment. The sample comprised PBMCs. The CDR3 has the sequence CASSLRAGRNQPQHF. The DNA is as follows: TGTGCCAGCAGCTTGAGGGCAGGTCGCAATCAGCCCCAGCATTTT.